Listed here are 23 T cell receptor beta chains from one sample, sequenced in a study of CD8 T cells in Susac syndrome. Random-hexamer reverse transcription was applied to about 0.45 to 1 ug RNA. TCRdb called the immunoSEQ multiplex PCR reads again in MiXCR, with one record for every CDR3 protein. The data show about 210,000 distinct CDR3 sequences, approximately 95% seen once. Source material: CD4+ T cells from PBMCs. These receptors came from a human donor with multiple sclerosis.

This rearrangement joins TRBV28 to TRBJ2-1; 12 bases are a match to TRBD2. The CDR3 runs to 19 residues. V shed 2 bases and J 2 bases; nucleotides not matched to a gene: 10. The germline V gene encodes CDR1 MDHEN and CDR2 SYDVKM. The CDR3 is CASSLMGLAGGLTYNEQFF. The CDR3 coding sequence is TGTGCCAGCAGTTTAATGGGCCTAGCGGGGGGGCTGACCTACAATGAGCAGTTCTTC.

The V call is TRBV12-3 or TRBV12-4, the J call TRBJ1-2; 8 positions agree with TRBD1. The CDR3 loop spans 18 amino acids. The trim removed 4 bases at V and 4 bases at J, leaving 17 bases unmatched. CDR3 in amino acids: CASSSVGLLGQGAYGYTF. The DNA for the CDR3 is TGTGCCAGCAGTTCTGTTGGCCTCTTGGGGCAGGGGGCCTATGGCTACACCTTC.

V gene TRBV25-1 combines with J gene TRBJ1-5; no clear D. Germline V CDR1 and CDR2: MGHDK, SYGVNS. V was trimmed by 1 base and J by 0 bases, leaving 7 bases between them. The CDR3 loop spans 15 amino acids. The CDR3 coding sequence is TGTGCCAGCAGTGAATCCCGCCGTAGCAATCAGCCCCAGCATTTT. Residues: CASSESRRSNQPQHF.

This clonotype appeared a single time. This rearrangement joins TRBV6-6 to TRBJ2-7; unclear D gene. This CDR3 region has 12 residues. Per the germline V gene, CDR1 is MNHNY and CDR2 is SVGAGI (reference sequence). The ends were cut back, 7 bases at V and 8 bases at J, with 15 bases in the middle. CDR3 nucleotides: TGTGCCAGCACCCGTGCCCTATCCAAGCAGTACTTC. It encodes CASTRALSKQYF.

The CDR3 is CASSFDRVYGYTF. The CDR3 nucleotides read TGTGCCAGCAGTTTCGACAGGGTCTATGGCTACACCTTC. V gene TRBV12-3 or TRBV12-4 combines with J gene TRBJ1-2, with TRBD1 matching over 7 bases. The CDR3 runs 13 residues. The ends lost 3 bases at V and 4 bases at J; junction bases unmatched: 2.

This chain connects TRBV2 to TRBJ1-2, with D maybe TRBD1 (5 bases). The germline CDR1 and CDR2 sequences are SNHLY and FYNNEI. V was cut by 6 bases and J by 2 bases, with 13 bases left in between. The CDR3 is made up of 14 amino acids. DNA for the CDR3: TGTGCCAGCAGGGGGATAAGGGGAAACTATGGCTACACCTTC. Translated: CASRGIRGNYGYTF.

The chain couples TRBV20-1 to TRBJ2-1, with TRBD2 as a possible D gene (5 bases). The CDR3 totals 14 residues. Per germline, CDR1 DFQATT and CDR2 SNEGSKA (reference sequence). V was cut by 6 bases and J by 1 base, with 13 bases left in between. The CDR3 DNA reads TGCAGTGCCTCCCTCCGGGGATCCTACAATGAGCAGTTCTTC. Translating gives CSASLRGSYNEQFF.

This clonotype showed up just once. CDR3 nucleotides: TGCGCCAGCAGCCAAGGGGGGAGGACAGATACGCAGTATTTT. It is translated as CASSQGGRTDTQYF. The rearrangement uses TRBV4-1 and TRBJ2-3, with a weak D call TRBD2 (6 bases). Deletions cut 1 base from V and 3 bases from J, with 8 bases between. The CDR3 has 14 amino acids. Germline assignment: CDR1 MGHRA and CDR2 YSYEKL.

The chain combines TRBV20-1 with TRBJ1-5; 7 bases map to TRBD1. V lost 5 bases to trimming and J lost 2 bases; unmatched junction nucleotides: 6. The CDR3 has 14 residues. Germline CDR1 DFQATT, CDR2 SNEGSKA (reference sequence). The CDR3 sequence is CSARDSRGNQPQHF. In DNA, the CDR3 is TGCAGTGCTCGGGACAGCCGGGGCAATCAGCCCCAGCATTTT.

V is TRBV30 and J is TRBJ1-6; 7 bases are a match to TRBD1. The CDR3 loop spans 16 amino acids. Germline V CDR1 and CDR2: GTSNPN, SVGIG (reference sequence). V was clipped by 1 base and J by 5 bases; unmatched bases: 8. The CDR3 loop reads CAWSGDSPRHNSPLHF. CDR3 DNA: TGTGCCTGGAGTGGGGACAGCCCTCGTCATAATTCACCCCTCCACTTT.

This sequence joins TRBV7-8 and TRBJ2-5; 8 nucleotides align to TRBD1. With 2 bases clipped from V and 4 bases from J, the junction kept 3 bases outside the gene matches. The germline CDR1 and CDR2 sequences are SGHVS and FQNEAQ. The length of the CDR3 is 14 residues. CDR3 residues: CASSLPRGRETQYF. The CDR3 coding sequence is TGTGCCAGCAGCTTACCCAGGGGGCGAGAGACCCAGTACTTC.

The chain employs TRBV12-3 or TRBV12-4 and TRBJ1-2, with D hard to call. The CDR3 consists of 12 residues. V dropped 3 bases and J dropped 2 bases, with 4 bases sitting between them. This chain's CDR3 is CASSLANYGYTF. The CDR3 DNA reads TGTGCCAGCAGTTTGGCAAACTATGGCTACACCTTC.

The chain employs TRBV20-1 and TRBJ1-1, with TRBD1 as a possible D gene (5 bases). Germline-derived CDR1 and CDR2 are DFQATT and SNEGSKA (reference sequence). The CDR3 extends over 19 amino acids. Trimming took off 2 bases at V and 2 bases at J, with 27 bases between the two ends. CDR3 DNA: TGCAGTGCTAGACATCAATTTATATCCCAGGGAGGCATTAACACTGAAGCTTTCTTT. Residues: CSARHQFISQGGINTEAFF.

This rearrangement joins TRBV7-6 to TRBJ2-3, with D perhaps matching TRBD2 (5 bases). The V end lost 5 bases, the J end lost 2 bases, and 14 bases lay between the germline ends. Germline assignment: CDR1 SGHVS and CDR2 FNYEAQ. This CDR3 has 15 residues. The CDR3 reads CASSILVSPTDTQYF. The CDR3 DNA sequence: TGTGCCAGCAGCATACTAGTCTCCCCCACAGATACGCAGTATTTT.

The rearrangement uses TRBV27 and TRBJ2-1; D gene uncertain. The CDR3 has 11 residues. The germline CDR1 and CDR2 sequences are MNHEY and SMNVEV (reference sequence). V shed 6 bases and J shed 8 bases, with 8 bases lying between them. Here the CDR3 DNA reads TGTGCCAGCAGCAGAGGCTATGAGCAGTTCTTC. Translation: CASSRGYEQFF.

This clonotype has just a few counts. The V call is TRBV5-1, the J call TRBJ2-1; 8 nucleotides align to TRBD1. The V segment lost 0 bases and the J segment 8 bases; nucleotides outside the gene matches: 7. Looked up from germline, CDR1 is SGHRS and CDR2 is YFSETQ. The CDR3 has 15 amino acids. The CDR3: CASSLEGRGLDEQFF. In DNA, the CDR3 is TGCGCCAGCAGCTTGGAAGGCAGGGGGCTGGATGAGCAGTTCTTC.

A remark on this clonotype: The junction departs from germline at one end; a sequencing error may be responsible. V is TRBV7-9 and J is TRBJ1-6; 10 nucleotides line up with TRBD1. The CDR3 consists of 16 residues. Germline V gene data show CDR1 as SEHNR and CDR2 as FQNEAQ (reference sequence). This CDR3 reads CASRLGAGQGSSPLHF. DNA of the CDR3: TGTGCCAGCAGGTTAGGCGCGGGACAGGGGAGTTCACCCCTCCACTTT.

This chain joins TRBV12-3 or TRBV12-4 and TRBJ2-1; TRBD1 matches 9 bases. The CDR3 contains 14 residues. Trimming cost V 6 bases and J 1 base; bases outside gene matches: 1. CDR3 protein: CASRGQGSYNEQFF. DNA for the CDR3: TGTGCCAGCAGGGGACAGGGTTCCTACAATGAGCAGTTCTTC.

The gene calls are TRBV20-1 and TRBJ1-1; TRBD1 is a possible D gene (6 bases). There are 13 residues in the CDR3. V was trimmed by 1 base and J by 4 bases, leaving 10 bases between them. Germline-derived CDR1 and CDR2 are DFQATT and SNEGSKA (reference sequence). The CDR3 DNA reads as TGCAGTGCTAGAGGACAGGTCCTCACTGAAGCTTTCTTT. Encoded protein: CSARGQVLTEAFF.

The chain carries TRBV2 and TRBJ1-2, with a tentative D call TRBD1 (5 bases). CDR3 length equals 11 residues. The V end lost 6 bases, the J end lost 8 bases, and 10 bases lay between the germline ends. Germline V gene data show CDR1 as SNHLY and CDR2 as FYNNEI. Here the CDR3 reads CASRPDSGYTF. In nucleotides, the CDR3 is TGTGCCAGCAGGCCAGACAGCGGCTACACCTTC.

This chain connects TRBV7-2 to TRBJ2-5, with 7 nucleotides matching TRBD2. This CDR3 is built from 16 residues. Germline V CDR1 and CDR2: SGHTA, FQGNSA. J lost 4 bases, V lost 5 bases, and 13 bases had no gene match. The DNA of the CDR3 is TGTGCCAGCAGCCGCACGGCTGGCGGGGGAGGAGAGACCCAGTACTTC. Translation: CASSRTAGGGGETQYF.

The V gene is TRBV15, the J gene TRBJ2-7, with D perhaps matching TRBD1 (7 bases). The CDR3 contains 15 residues. Germline CDR1 and CDR2: LNHNV and YYDKDF (reference sequence). V was clipped by 1 base and J by 2 bases, with 12 bases between them. CDR3 DNA sequence: TGTGCCACCAGCAGAGGAGGAGGGACAGCCTACGAGCAGTACTTC. Protein: CATSRGGGTAYEQYF.

This chain uses TRBV28 with TRBJ2-4, with 8 bases identical to TRBD1. Germline V gene sequence: CDR1 MDHEN, CDR2 SYDVKM. The CDR3 consists of 15 residues. Trimming at V came to 3 bases and at J to 5 bases, leaving 6 bases not matched to a gene. CDR3 in DNA: TGTGCCAGCAGTTTGGCAGGACAGGGCCAAAACATTCAGTACTTC. It encodes CASSLAGQGQNIQYF.